The rows below give T cell receptor beta chains drawn from one sample of a study of long-term antiretroviral therapy in people with HIV. Profiled with immunoSEQ multiplex PCR; TCRdb holds only in-frame clones, not every one. The repertoire includes roughly 30,000 clones, 80% to 90% of them detected once, and around 9% sits in the top ten. The sample in question was unsorted PBMCs, obtained 3.2 years before starting antiretroviral therapy. The source is a middle-aged man with HIV. CDR3s include the opening cysteine and the closing phenylalanine or tryptophan. Fields, in order: D gene, J gene, V gene, clone size, CDR3 DNA, CDR3 protein. A D gene is named only where the DNA matches it firmly. Clone sizes are given selectively: once, few, many, or a class where the clone is expanded.

NA	TRBJ2-6	TRBV6-1	few	TGTGCCAGCCGCCTTACATACTCTGGGGCCAACGTCCTGACTTTC	CASRLTYSGANVLTF
TRBD1	TRBJ1-2	TRBV11-2	NA	TGTGCCAGCAGCTTAAGGCAGGGGGAAAACTATGGCTACACCTTC	CASSLRQGENYGYTF
TRBD1	TRBJ2-7	TRBV2	NA	TGTGCCAGCAGTTTAACAGGGGGCATCATCCACGAGCAGTACTTC	CASSLTGGIIHEQYF
TRBD1	TRBJ1-1	TRBV5-4	NA	TGTGCCAGCAGCTTGGAGGGACAGGGGATCACTGAAGCTTTCTTT	CASSLEGQGITEAFF
NA	TRBJ2-2	TRBV9	NA	TGTGCCAGCAGCATAGCAATCGCGAACACCGGGGAGCTGTTTTTT	CASSIAIANTGELFF
TRBD2	TRBJ2-1	TRBV2	NA	TGTGCCAGCAGTACTAGCGGGAGTAGTGAGCAGTTCTTC	CASSTSGSSEQFF
TRBD2	TRBJ2-7	TRBV9	NA	TGTGCCAGCAGCGTTGGTAGCGGGGGGAACTACGAGCAGTACTTC	CASSVGSGGNYEQYF
TRBD2	TRBJ2-5	TRBV9	NA	TGTGCCAGCAGCGTAGTGGGGGGGGTCGGGACCCAGTACTTC	CASSVVGGVGTQYF
NA	TRBJ1-2	TRBV5-6	NA	TGTGCCAGCAGCTTTAGGACAGACATTAAAAGTAACTATGGCTACACCTTC	CASSFRTDIKSNYGYTF
TRBD2	TRBJ2-4	TRBV6-7	NA	TGTGCCAGCAGTGAGGGACTAGCGGGAGCCAAAAACATTCAGTACTTC	CASSEGLAGAKNIQYF
NA	TRBJ2-5	TRBV5-1	NA	TGCGCCAGCAGCTTGGGACAGGCCGAGACCCAGTACTTC	CASSLGQAETQYF
NA	TRBJ1-3	TRBV2	NA	TGTGCCAGCAACGGAAACACCATATATTTT	CASNGNTIYF
NA	TRBJ2-1	TRBV6-1	NA	TGTGCCAGCAGTGAAATGGTGAAGGATGAGCAGTTCTTC	CASSEMVKDEQFF
TRBD1	TRBJ1-5	TRBV7-9	NA	TGTGCCAGCAGCTTAGGGACAGGGGAAAGCAATCAGCCCCAGCATTTT	CASSLGTGESNQPQHF
NA	TRBJ2-7	TRBV7-9	NA	TGTGCCAGCAGCTTAGGACAGAACTCCTACGAGCAGTACTTC	CASSLGQNSYEQYF
TRBD2	TRBJ2-7	TRBV5-1	NA	TGCGCCAGCAGCCCGGGACTAGCGGGGCCCTACGAGCAGTACTTC	CASSPGLAGPYEQYF
NA	TRBJ1-1	TRBV11-2	NA	TGTGCCAGCAGCTTTCGTAATAGCGGCAACACTGAAGCTTTCTTT	CASSFRNSGNTEAFF
TRBD2	TRBJ2-1	TRBV10-3	NA	TGTGCCATCAGATTGACTAGCGGGGACAATGAGCAGTTCTTC	CAIRLTSGDNEQFF
TRBD2	TRBJ2-7	TRBV15	NA	TGTGCCACCAGCTTACCGGGACTAAGGGAGCAGTACTTC	CATSLPGLREQYF
NA	TRBJ2-3	TRBV7-9	NA	TGTGCCAGCAGCCCTCAGGGCTCGGGCACAGATACGCAGTATTTT	CASSPQGSGTDTQYF
NA	TRBJ2-1	TRBV6-5	NA	TGTGCCAGCACTAACGGTCCGCCTACCTACAATGAGCAGTTCTTC	CASTNGPPTYNEQFF
TRBD1	TRBJ1-3	TRBV9	NA	TGTGCCAGCAGTAGGGACAGCAACGCCGTCTCTGGAAACACCATATATTTT	CASSRDSNAVSGNTIYF
NA	TRBJ2-3	TRBV5-1	NA	TGCGCCAGCAGCTCGATACCTAGCACAGATACGCAGTATTTT	CASSSIPSTDTQYF
NA	TRBJ1-2	TRBV5-6	NA	TGTGCCAGCAGCTTAAGGCTTCCCTATGGCTACACCTTC	CASSLRLPYGYTF
NA	TRBJ1-5	TRBV5-6	NA	TGTGCCAGCAGCTTGGCCGGGGGGGATCAGCCCCAGCATTTT	CASSLAGGDQPQHF
NA	TRBJ1-2	TRBV10-2	NA	TGCGCCAGCAGCGACGGACTACGATTTAACTATGGCTACACCTTC	CASSDGLRFNYGYTF
NA	TRBJ2-3	TRBV5-6	NA	TGTGCCAGCAGCTTGGGATGGGCGGATACGCAGTATTTT	CASSLGWADTQYF
TRBD1	TRBJ2-7	TRBV4-1	NA	TGCGCCAGCAGCCAAGTTCCGCCAGGGACAGCCTCCTACGAGCAGTACTTC	CASSQVPPGTASYEQYF
NA	TRBJ2-2	TRBV9	NA	TGTGCCAGCAGCCCACAGAACACCGGGGAGCTGTTTTTT	CASSPQNTGELFF
TRBD2	TRBJ2-1	TRBV10-1	NA	TGCGCCAGCAGCCCTGGACTAGCGGGAGAGGGAACCTACAATGAGCAGTTCTTC	CASSPGLAGEGTYNEQFF
NA	TRBJ1-4	TRBV21-1	few	TGTGCCAGCTACTCGACAGGTCCCTCTTTT	CASYSTGPSF
NA	TRBJ1-5	TRBV2	NA	TGTGCCAGCAGGCCGGGGGATGTAGGCAATCAGCCCCAGCATTTT	CASRPGDVGNQPQHF